This T cell receptor beta chain was sequenced in a study of cytomegalovirus exposure and HLA in healthy donors. Study findings and constraints: In a later analysis, TCR association rates varied by HLA locus: DRB1 most, HLA-C fewest. One later analysis reportedly identified an Asian-associated ancestry cluster that showed fewer N-insertions than the roughly 600-donor mean.

Details on this clone: As yet, its antigen is unknown.

The CDR3 is made up of 13 amino acids. V was pared by 2 bases and J by 3 bases, with 11 bases between. Germline values: CDR1 GTSNPN, CDR2 SVGIG (reference sequence). PCR used 60 Vbeta primers and 13 Jbeta primers. The assay was immunoSEQ multiplex PCR, and TCRdb's table has in-frame clones only and misses some. Seen here are about 100,000 clones, 79% observed once, and the top ten hold under 5%. The sequenced sample consisted of PBMCs. This TCR came from a female donor in good health and CMV-seropositive. This sequence joins TRBV30 and TRBJ2-7, with D perhaps TRBD1 (6 bases). In nucleotides, the CDR3 is TGTGCCTGGAGTATGGGGGCTAACTACGAGCAGTACTTC. This sequence encodes CAWSMGANYEQYF.